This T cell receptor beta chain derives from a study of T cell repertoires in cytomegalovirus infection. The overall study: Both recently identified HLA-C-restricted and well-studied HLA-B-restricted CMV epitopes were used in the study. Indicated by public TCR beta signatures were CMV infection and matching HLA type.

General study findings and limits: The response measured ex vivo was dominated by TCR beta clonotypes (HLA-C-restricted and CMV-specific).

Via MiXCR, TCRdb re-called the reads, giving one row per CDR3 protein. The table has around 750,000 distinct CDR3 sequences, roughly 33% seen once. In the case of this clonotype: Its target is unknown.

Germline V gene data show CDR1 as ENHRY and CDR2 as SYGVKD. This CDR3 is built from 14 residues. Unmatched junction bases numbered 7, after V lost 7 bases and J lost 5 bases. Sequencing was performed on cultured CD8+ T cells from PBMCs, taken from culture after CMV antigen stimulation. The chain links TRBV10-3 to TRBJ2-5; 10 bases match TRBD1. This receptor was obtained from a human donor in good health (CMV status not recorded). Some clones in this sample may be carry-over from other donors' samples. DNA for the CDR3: TGTGCCATCATGGACAGGGGGAACGAGGAGACCCAGTACTTC. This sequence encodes CAIMDRGNEETQYF.